This T cell receptor beta chain was documented in a study of somatic mutations in cytotoxic T cells in rheumatoid arthritis. Study at large: Each patient's diagnosis was followed right away by a blood draw (around 32 ml EDTA), before any treatment.

The ends were cut back, 0 bases at V and 4 bases at J, with 7 bases in the middle. The CDR3 totals 14 residues. Looked up from germline, CDR1 is MRHNA and CDR2 is SNTAGT. Using positive magnetic bead selection on an AutoMACS, CD4+ and CD8+ cells were isolated, after which their purity was checked by flow cytometry. In its sample, this clone ranks as medium-sized (0.01 to 0.1%). The antigen remains undetermined. The assay was immunoSEQ multiplex PCR, and TCRdb's table has in-frame clones only and misses some. Among approximately 20,000 clones, about four fifths were seen once, and the ten largest hold roughly 9.8%. Overall study findings and caveats: Compared with age-matched healthy controls, rheumatoid arthritis patients did not differ significantly in CD8+ T-cell clonality.

The receptor was isolated from a man aged 18 to 30 with rheumatoid arthritis. Sequenced input: CD8+ T cells sorted from blood. J is TRBJ1-5 and V is TRBV6-4, with D unclear. CDR3 nucleotides: TGTGCCAGCAGTGACTCAGCTGATAATCAGCCCCAGCATTTT. This translates into CASSDSADNQPQHF.